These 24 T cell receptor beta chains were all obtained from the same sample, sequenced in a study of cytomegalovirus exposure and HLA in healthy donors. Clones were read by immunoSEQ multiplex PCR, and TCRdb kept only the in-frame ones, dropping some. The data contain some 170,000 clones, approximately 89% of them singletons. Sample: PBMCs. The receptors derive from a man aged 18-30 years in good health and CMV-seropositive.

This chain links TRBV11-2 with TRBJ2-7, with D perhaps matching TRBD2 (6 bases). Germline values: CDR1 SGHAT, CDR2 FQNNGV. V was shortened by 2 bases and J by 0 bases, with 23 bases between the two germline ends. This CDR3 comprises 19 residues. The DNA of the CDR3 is TGTGCCAGCAGCTTATTAAATGGAGGGGCGGGACTGAGCTCCTACGAGCAGTACTTC. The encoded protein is CASSLLNGGAGLSSYEQYF.

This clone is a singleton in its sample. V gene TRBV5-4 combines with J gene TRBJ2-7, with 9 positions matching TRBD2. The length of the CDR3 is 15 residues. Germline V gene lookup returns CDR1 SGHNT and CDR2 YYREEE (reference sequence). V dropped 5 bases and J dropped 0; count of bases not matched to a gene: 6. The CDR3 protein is CASSSTSGSSYEQYF. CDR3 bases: TGTGCCAGCAGTTCGACTAGCGGTAGCTCCTACGAGCAGTACTTC.

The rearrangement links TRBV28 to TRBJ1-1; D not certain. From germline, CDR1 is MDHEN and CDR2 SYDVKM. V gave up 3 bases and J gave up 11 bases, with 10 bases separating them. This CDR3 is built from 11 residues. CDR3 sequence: CASSFAGFAFF. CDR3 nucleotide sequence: TGTGCCAGCAGTTTTGCGGGGTTCGCTTTCTTT.

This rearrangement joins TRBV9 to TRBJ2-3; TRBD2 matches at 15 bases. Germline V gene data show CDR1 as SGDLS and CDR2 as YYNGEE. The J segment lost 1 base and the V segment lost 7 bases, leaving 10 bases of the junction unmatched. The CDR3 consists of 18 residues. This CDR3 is CASSPGTSGRPRTDTQYF. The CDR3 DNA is TGTGCCAGCTCCCCCGGGACTAGCGGGAGGCCCCGCACAGATACGCAGTATTTT.

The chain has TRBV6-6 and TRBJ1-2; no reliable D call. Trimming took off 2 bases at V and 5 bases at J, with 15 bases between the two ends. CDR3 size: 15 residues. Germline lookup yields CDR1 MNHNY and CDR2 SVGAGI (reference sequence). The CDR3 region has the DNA TGTGCCAGCAGTTACCCGCCCCGGGATGGGTATGGCTACACCTTC. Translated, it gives CASSYPPRDGYGYTF.

CDR3 region: CAWSGREAFF. The CDR3 DNA sequence: TGTGCCTGGAGTGGGAGAGAAGCTTTCTTT. This chain joins TRBV30 and TRBJ1-1; D is ambiguous. This CDR3 is 10 amino acids long. Trimming pared 1 base from V and 8 bases from J, leaving 5 bases between. Germline loops: CDR1 GTSNPN, CDR2 SVGIG (reference sequence).

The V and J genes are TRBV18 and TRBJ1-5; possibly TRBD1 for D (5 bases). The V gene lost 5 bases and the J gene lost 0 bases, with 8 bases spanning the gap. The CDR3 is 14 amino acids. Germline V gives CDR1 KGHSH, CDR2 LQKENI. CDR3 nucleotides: TGTGCCAGCTCAGTACAGGATAGCAATCAGCCCCAGCATTTT. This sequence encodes CASSVQDSNQPQHF.

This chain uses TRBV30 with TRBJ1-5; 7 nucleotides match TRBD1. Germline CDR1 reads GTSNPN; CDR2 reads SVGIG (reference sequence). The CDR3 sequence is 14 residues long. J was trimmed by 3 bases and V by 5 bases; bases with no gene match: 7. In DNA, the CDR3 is TGTGCCTGGCAGGGACAGACCTTCAATCAGCCCCAGCATTTT. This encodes CAWQGQTFNQPQHF.

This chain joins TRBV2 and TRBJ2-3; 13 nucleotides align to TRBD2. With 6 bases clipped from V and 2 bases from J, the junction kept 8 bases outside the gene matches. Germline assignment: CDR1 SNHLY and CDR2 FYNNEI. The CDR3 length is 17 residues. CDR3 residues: CASSQRGTSGATDTQYF. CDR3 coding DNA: TGTGCCAGCAGCCAAAGGGGGACTAGCGGGGCCACAGATACGCAGTATTTT. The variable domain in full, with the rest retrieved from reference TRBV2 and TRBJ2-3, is EPEVTQTPSHQVTQMGQEVILRCVPISNHLYFYWYRQILGQKVEFLVSFYNNEISEKSEIFDDQFSVERPDGSNFTLKIRSTKLEDSAMYFCASSQRGTSGATDTQYFGPGTRLTVL.

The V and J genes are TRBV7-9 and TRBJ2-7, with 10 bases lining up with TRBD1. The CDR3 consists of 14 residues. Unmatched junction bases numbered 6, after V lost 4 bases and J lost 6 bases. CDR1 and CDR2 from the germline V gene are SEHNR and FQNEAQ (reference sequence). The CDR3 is CASSSGDRGSEQYF. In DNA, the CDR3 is TGTGCCAGCAGCTCCGGGGACAGGGGATCCGAGCAGTACTTC. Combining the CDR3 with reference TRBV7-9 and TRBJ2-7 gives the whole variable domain DTGVSQNPRHKITKRGQNVTFRCDPISEHNRLYWYRQTLGQGPEFLTYFQNEAQLEKSRLLSDRFSAERPKGSFSTLEIQRTEQGDSAMYLCASSSGDRGSEQYFGPGTRLTVT.

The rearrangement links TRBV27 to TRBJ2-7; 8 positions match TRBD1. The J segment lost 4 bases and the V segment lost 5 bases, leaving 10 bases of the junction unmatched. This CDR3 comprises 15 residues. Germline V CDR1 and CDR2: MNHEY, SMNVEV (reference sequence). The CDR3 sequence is CASSLTGVSLYEQYF. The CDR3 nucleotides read TGTGCCAGCAGTCTGACAGGGGTATCTCTATACGAGCAGTACTTC.

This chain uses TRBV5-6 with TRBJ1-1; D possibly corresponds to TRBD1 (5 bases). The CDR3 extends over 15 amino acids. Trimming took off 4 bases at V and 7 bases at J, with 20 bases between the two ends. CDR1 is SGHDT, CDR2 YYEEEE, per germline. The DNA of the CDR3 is TGTGCCAGCAGCCGGGGGGTGGCGGCGGATTATGAAGCTTTCTTT. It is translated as CASSRGVAADYEAFF. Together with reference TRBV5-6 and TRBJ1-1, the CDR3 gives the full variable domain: DAGVTQSPTHLIKTRGQQVTLRCSPKSGHDTVSWYQQALGQGPQFIFQYYEEEERQRGNFPDRFSGHQFPNYSSELNVNALLLGDSALYLCASSRGVAADYEAFFGQGTRLTVV.

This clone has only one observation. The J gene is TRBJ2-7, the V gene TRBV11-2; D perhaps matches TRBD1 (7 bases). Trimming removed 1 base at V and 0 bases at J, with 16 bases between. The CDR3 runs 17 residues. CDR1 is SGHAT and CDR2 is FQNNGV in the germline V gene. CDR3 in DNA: TGTGCCAGCAGCTTAGTACGCGGGACAGCGAACTCCTACGAGCAGTACTTC. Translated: CASSLVRGTANSYEQYF.

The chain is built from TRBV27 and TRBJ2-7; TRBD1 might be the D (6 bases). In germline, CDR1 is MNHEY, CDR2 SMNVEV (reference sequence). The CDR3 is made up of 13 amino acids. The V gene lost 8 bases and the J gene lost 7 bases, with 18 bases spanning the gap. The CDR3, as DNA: TGTGCCAGCGGCTGGGGGCCGAGGAAGGAGCAGTACTTC. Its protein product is CASGWGPRKEQYF.

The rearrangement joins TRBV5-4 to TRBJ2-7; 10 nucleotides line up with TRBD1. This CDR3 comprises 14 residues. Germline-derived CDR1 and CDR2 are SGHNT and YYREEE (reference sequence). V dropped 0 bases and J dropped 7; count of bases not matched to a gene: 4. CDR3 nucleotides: TGTGCCAGCAGCTTGGAGGGACAGGGGCGGGAGCAGTACTTC. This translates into CASSLEGQGREQYF.

The CDR3 is CASSQVGGQGNYEQYF. The CDR3 nucleotides read TGTGCCAGCAGTCAAGTGGGCGGACAGGGGAACTACGAGCAGTACTTC. The gene calls are TRBV7-8 and TRBJ2-7; 9 bases are shared with TRBD1. CDR1 is SGHVS, CDR2 FQNEAQ, per germline. The CDR3 is 16 residues long. The trim removed 6 bases at V and 3 bases at J, leaving 12 bases unmatched.

CDR3 amino acids: CASSPSSLAGGYEQYF. The CDR3, as DNA: TGTGCCAGTAGTCCCTCGTCCTTAGCGGGGGGTTACGAGCAGTACTTC. The chain joins TRBV19 to TRBJ2-7, with 10 bases fitting TRBD2. Germline V gene sequence: CDR1 LNHDA, CDR2 SQIVND (reference sequence). The junction had 11 bases not matched to a gene; V was cut back by 5 bases and J by 4 bases. The CDR3 runs to 16 residues.

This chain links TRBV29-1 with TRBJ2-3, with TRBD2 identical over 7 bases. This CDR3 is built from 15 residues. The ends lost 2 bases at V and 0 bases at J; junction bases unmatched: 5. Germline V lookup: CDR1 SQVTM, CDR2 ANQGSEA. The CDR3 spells CSVEIAGASTDTQYF. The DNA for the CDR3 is TGCAGCGTTGAAATCGCGGGAGCGAGCACAGATACGCAGTATTTT.

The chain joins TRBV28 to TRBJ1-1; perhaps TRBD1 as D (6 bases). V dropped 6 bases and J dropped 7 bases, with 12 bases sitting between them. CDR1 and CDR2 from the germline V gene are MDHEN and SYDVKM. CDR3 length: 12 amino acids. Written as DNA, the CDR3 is TGTGCCAGCAGCTGGGGGCTTTTTGAAGCTTTCTTT. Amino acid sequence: CASSWGLFEAFF.

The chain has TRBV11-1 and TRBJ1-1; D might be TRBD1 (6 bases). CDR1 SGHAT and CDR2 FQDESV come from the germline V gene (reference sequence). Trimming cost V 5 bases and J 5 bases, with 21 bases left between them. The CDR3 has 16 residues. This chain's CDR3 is CASSRSPGAGRTEAFF. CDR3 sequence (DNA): TGTGCCAGCAGCCGGAGCCCAGGGGCCGGACGTACTGAAGCTTTCTTT.

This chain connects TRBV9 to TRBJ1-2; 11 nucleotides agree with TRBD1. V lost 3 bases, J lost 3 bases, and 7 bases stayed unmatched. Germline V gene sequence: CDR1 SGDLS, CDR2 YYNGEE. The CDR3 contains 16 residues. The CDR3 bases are TGTGCCAGCAGCGACCACCGGACAGGGGGCTACTATGGCTACACCTTC. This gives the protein CASSDHRTGGYYGYTF.

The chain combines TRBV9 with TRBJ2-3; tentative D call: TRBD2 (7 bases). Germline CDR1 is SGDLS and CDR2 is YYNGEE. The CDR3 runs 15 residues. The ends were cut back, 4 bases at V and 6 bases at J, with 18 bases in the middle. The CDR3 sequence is CASSWRGGAFDTQYF. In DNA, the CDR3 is TGTGCCAGCAGCTGGAGGGGGGGGGCCTTCGATACGCAGTATTTT.

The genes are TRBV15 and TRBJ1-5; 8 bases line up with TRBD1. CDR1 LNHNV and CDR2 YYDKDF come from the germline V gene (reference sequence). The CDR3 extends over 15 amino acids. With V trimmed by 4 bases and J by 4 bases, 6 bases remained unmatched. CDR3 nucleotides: TGTGCCACCAGCAAAGACAGGGGCAGAAATCAGCCCCAGCATTTT. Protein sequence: CATSKDRGRNQPQHF.

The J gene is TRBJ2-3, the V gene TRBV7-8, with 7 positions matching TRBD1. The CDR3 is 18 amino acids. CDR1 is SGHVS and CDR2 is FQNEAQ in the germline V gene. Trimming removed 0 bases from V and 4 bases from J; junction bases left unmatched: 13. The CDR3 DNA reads TGTGCCAGCAGCTTAGCGGTGCGACAGGGAAGGGGGTCAGATACGCAGTATTTT. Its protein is CASSLAVRQGRGSDTQYF.